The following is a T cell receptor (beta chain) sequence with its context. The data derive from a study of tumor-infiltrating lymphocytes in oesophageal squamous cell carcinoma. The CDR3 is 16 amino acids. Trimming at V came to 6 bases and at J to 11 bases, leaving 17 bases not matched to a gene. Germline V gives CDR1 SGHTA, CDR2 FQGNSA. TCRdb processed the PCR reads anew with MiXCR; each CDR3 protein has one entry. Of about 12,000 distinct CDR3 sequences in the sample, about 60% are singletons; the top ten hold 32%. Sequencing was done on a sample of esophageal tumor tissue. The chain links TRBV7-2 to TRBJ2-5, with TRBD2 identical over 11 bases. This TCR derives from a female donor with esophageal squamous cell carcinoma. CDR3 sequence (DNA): TGTGCCAGCAGGTTCTCTAGCGGGAGGCCGAACAATGAGCAGTACTTC. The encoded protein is CASRFSSGRPNNEQYF.